This passage covers 14 T cell receptor beta chains from one sample sequenced in a study of blood T cell repertoires in COVID-19. Only in-frame clones appear in the TCRdb table, and some are missing; sequencing was by immunoSEQ multiplex PCR. The sample has 250,000 to 300,000 clones, roughly 85% seen once. The specimen was PBMCs or T cells enriched from blood (not recorded which). All receptors come from a woman between 50 and 59 years old who had recovered from COVID-19.

The gene calls are TRBV6-5 and TRBJ2-1; 9 bases are shared with TRBD2. Germline V gene data show CDR1 as MNHEY and CDR2 as SVGAGI. J was trimmed by 0 bases and V by 6 bases; bases with no gene match: 3. The CDR3 runs 15 residues. The CDR3 DNA follows: TGTGCCAGCAGCCTGACTAGCGGCTCCTACAATGAGCAGTTCTTC. Translating gives CASSLTSGSYNEQFF.

The chain couples TRBV11-2 to TRBJ2-7, with D possibly TRBD2 on 6 matching bases. The CDR3 totals 15 residues. Germline-derived CDR1 and CDR2 are SGHAT and FQNNGV. V was pared by 1 base and J by 0 bases, with 10 bases between. DNA for the CDR3: TGTGCCAGCAGCTTAGTCGGAGGGAGCTCCTACGAGCAGTACTTC. Residues: CASSLVGGSSYEQYF.

This rearrangement joins TRBV5-5 to TRBJ2-7; D not resolved. Between the trimmed V and J ends, which lost 4 bases and 3 bases, there was a span of 20 bases. CDR3 length equals 16 residues. In germline, CDR1 is SGHKS, CDR2 YYEKEE (reference sequence). CDR3 sequence reads: CASSLARQTTYYEQYF. The DNA of the CDR3 is TGTGCCAGCAGCCTCGCCCGGCAGACAACATACTACGAGCAGTACTTC.

In this sample, this clone turned up once. The chain carries TRBV4-2 and TRBJ2-1, with 13 bases fitting TRBD2. This CDR3 is 14 amino acids long. Germline CDR1 is LGHNA and CDR2 is YNFKEQ. The V and J ends lost 4 bases and 8 bases, in that order; junction bases with no gene match: 2. The CDR3 protein is CASSRTSGSYEQFF. CDR3 coding DNA: TGTGCCAGCAGCCGGACTAGCGGGAGTTATGAGCAGTTCTTC.

The chain carries TRBV7-9 and TRBJ2-7, with D possibly being TRBD2 (5 bases). Per germline, CDR1 SEHNR and CDR2 FQNEAQ (reference sequence). CDR3 length: 14 residues. Trimming stripped 3 bases from V and 3 bases from J, with 12 bases between. For the CDR3, the DNA is TGTGCCAGCAGCTTCGGCAGGACTGGCTACGAGCAGTACTTC. Residues: CASSFGRTGYEQYF.

The chain employs TRBV6-1 and TRBJ1-5; 10 nucleotides line up with TRBD1. This CDR3 comprises 16 residues. Trimming removed 4 bases from V and 1 base from J; junction bases left unmatched: 4. The V gene's germline CDR1 is MNHNS and CDR2 SASEGT. The CDR3 DNA sequence: TGTGCCAGCAGTGGAAGACAGGGGGCAAGCAATCAGCCCCAGCATTTT. Translating it yields CASSGRQGASNQPQHF.

The chain carries TRBV19 and TRBJ2-3; 7 positions agree with TRBD1. V shed 7 bases and J 2 bases; nucleotides not matched to a gene: 9. In germline, CDR1 is LNHDA, CDR2 SQIVND (reference sequence). CDR3 length equals 15 residues. This CDR3 reads CASKSGQLNTDTQYF. The CDR3 nucleotides are TGTGCCAGTAAATCGGGACAGCTAAACACAGATACGCAGTATTTT.

The chain combines TRBV6-5 with TRBJ1-1; 8 nucleotides agree with TRBD1. Looked up from germline, CDR1 is MNHEY and CDR2 is SVGAGI. This CDR3 has 15 amino acids. Unmatched junction bases numbered 8, after V lost 4 bases and J lost 4 bases. The chain's CDR3 is CASSSNTGGSTEAFF. The CDR3 DNA reads TGTGCCAGCAGTTCAAACACAGGGGGGAGCACTGAAGCTTTCTTT.

This clone appeared a few times. The rearrangement joins TRBV10-3 to TRBJ2-2; D is perhaps TRBD2 (5 bases). Germline values: CDR1 ENHRY, CDR2 SYGVKD. The CDR3 covers 14 residues. Between the trimmed V and J ends, which lost 4 bases and 6 bases, there was a span of 12 bases. The CDR3 nucleotides read TGTGCCATCAGTGGCCTACTAGAGGCCGGGGAGCTGTTTTTT. Translating gives CAISGLLEAGELFF.

This rearrangement joins TRBV29-1 to TRBJ1-4; D not resolved. Trimming shortened V by 3 bases and J by 2 bases, and 7 bases separated the two germline ends. The V gene's germline CDR1 is SQVTM and CDR2 ANQGSEA. This CDR3 contains 13 residues. CDR3 region: CSVEGQTNEKLFF. DNA for the CDR3: TGCAGCGTTGAGGGCCAGACTAATGAAAAACTGTTTTTT.

CDR3 DNA sequence: TGTGCCAGCTCCCAAATGGGGGACAGGGTCGGGATTCAGTACTTC. Its translation: CASSQMGDRVGIQYF. This chain joins TRBV6-5 and TRBJ2-4; 9 positions agree with TRBD1. The CDR3 is made up of 15 amino acids. Trimming took 8 bases from V and 10 from J; bases not matched to a gene: 15. Germline V gives CDR1 MNHEY, CDR2 SVGAGI.

The V call is TRBV2, the J call TRBJ1-2; D remains ambiguous. V dropped 8 bases and J dropped 7 bases, with 14 bases sitting between them. Per the germline V gene, CDR1 is SNHLY and CDR2 is FYNNEI. The CDR3 has 12 residues. The CDR3 DNA sequence: TGTGCCAGCGTGGGGTTACGGGGTGGCTACACCTTC. This translates into CASVGLRGGYTF. Together with reference TRBV2 and TRBJ1-2, the CDR3 gives the full variable domain: EPEVTQTPSHQVTQMGQEVILRCVPISNHLYFYWYRQILGQKVEFLVSFYNNEISEKSEIFDDQFSVERPDGSNFTLKIRSTKLEDSAMYFCASVGLRGGYTFGSGTRLTVV.

This clone was observed once. This sequence joins TRBV30 and TRBJ1-5, with 10 positions matching TRBD1. With 3 bases clipped from V and 0 bases from J, the junction kept 14 bases outside the gene matches. CDR1 is GTSNPN and CDR2 is SVGIG in the germline V gene (reference sequence). CDR3 length: 19 residues. The CDR3 sequence is CAWSNPGQGPEYSNQPQHF. DNA of the CDR3: TGTGCCTGGAGCAACCCGGGACAGGGGCCGGAGTATAGCAATCAGCCCCAGCATTTT. Full variable domain (rest looked up from reference TRBV30 and TRBJ1-5): SQTIHQWPATLVQPVGSPLSLECTVEGTSNPNLYWYRQAAGRGLQLLFYSVGIGQISSEVPQNLSASRPQDRQFILSSKKLLLSDSGFYLCAWSNPGQGPEYSNQPQHFGDGTRLSIL.

This chain connects TRBV4-1 to TRBJ2-2, with 7 bases matching TRBD1. The CDR3 has 16 residues. Germline V gene data show CDR1 as MGHRA and CDR2 as YSYEKL. The V gene end was trimmed by 3 bases and the J gene end by 0 bases; junction bases not matched to a gene: 4. DNA for the CDR3: TGCGCCAGCAGCCATTCCGGGACAGCGAACACCGGGGAGCTGTTTTTT. Translated, it gives CASSHSGTANTGELFF.